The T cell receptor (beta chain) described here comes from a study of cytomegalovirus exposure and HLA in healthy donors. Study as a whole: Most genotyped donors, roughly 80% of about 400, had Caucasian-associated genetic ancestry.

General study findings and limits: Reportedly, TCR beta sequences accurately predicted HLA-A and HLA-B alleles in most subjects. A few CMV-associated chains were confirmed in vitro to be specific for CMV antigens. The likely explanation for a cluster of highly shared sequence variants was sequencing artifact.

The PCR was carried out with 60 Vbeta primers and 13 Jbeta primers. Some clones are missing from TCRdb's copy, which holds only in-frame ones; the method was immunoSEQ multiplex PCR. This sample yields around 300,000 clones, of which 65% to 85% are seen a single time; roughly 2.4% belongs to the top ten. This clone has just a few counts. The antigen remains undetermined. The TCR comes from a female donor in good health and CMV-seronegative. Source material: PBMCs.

This CDR3 reads CASFLAPSSNTEAFF. CDR3 coding DNA: TGTGCCAGCTTTTTGGCCCCCTCTTCGAACACTGAAGCTTTCTTT. This rearrangement joins TRBV6-1 to TRBJ1-1; D gene uncertain. Trimming removed 8 bases at V and 1 base at J, with 17 bases between. There are 15 residues in the CDR3. Germline V gene data show CDR1 as MNHNS and CDR2 as SASEGT.